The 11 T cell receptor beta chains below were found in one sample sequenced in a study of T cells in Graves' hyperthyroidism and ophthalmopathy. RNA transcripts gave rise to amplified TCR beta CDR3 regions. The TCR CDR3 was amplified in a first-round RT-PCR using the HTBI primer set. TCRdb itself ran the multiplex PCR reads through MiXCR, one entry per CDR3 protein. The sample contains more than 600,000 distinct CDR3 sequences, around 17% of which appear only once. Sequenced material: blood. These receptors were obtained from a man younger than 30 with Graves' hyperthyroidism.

Written as DNA, the CDR3 is TGTGCCATCAGTGAGGGACAGACCCTGAACACTGAAGCTTTCTTT. Residues: CAISEGQTLNTEAFF. This chain connects TRBV10-3 to TRBJ1-1, with TRBD1 as a possible D gene (6 bases). V lost 2 bases and J lost 0, with 10 bases in between. The CDR3 loop spans 15 amino acids. Looked up from germline, CDR1 is ENHRY and CDR2 is SYGVKD.

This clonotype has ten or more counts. The CDR3 sequence is CSVGFGPAGSTDTQYF. CDR3 bases: TGCAGCGTCGGATTTGGACCAGCGGGAAGCACAGATACGCAGTATTTT. The chain links TRBV29-1 to TRBJ2-3; 7 bases line up with TRBD2. The junction had 12 bases not matched to a gene; V was cut back by 6 bases and J by 0 bases. CDR3 size: 16 residues. CDR1 is SQVTM and CDR2 is ANQGSEA in the germline V gene.

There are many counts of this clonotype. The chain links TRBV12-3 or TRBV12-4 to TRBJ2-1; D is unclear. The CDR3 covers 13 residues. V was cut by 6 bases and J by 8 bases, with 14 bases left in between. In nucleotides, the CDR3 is TGTGCCAGCAGCCCCAATCTGAATTATGAGCAGTTCTTC. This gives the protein CASSPNLNYEQFF.

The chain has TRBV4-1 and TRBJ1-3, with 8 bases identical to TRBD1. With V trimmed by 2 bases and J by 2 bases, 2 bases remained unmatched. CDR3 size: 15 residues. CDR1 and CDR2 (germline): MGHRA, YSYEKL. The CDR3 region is CASSQPTGAGNTIYF. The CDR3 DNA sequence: TGCGCCAGCAGCCAACCGACAGGGGCTGGAAACACCATATATTTT.

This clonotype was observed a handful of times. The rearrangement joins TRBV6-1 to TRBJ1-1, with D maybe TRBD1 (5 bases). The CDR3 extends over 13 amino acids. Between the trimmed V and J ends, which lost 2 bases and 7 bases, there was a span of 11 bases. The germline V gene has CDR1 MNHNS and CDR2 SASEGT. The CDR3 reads CASSETTVDEAFF. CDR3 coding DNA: TGTGCCAGCAGTGAAACGACAGTTGATGAAGCTTTCTTT.

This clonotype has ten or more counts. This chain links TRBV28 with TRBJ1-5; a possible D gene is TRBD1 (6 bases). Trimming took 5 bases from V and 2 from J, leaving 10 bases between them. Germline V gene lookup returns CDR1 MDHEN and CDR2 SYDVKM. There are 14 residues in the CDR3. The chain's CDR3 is CASSRGGGNQPQHF. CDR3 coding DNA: TGTGCCAGCAGTAGGGGGGGCGGCAATCAGCCCCAGCATTTT.

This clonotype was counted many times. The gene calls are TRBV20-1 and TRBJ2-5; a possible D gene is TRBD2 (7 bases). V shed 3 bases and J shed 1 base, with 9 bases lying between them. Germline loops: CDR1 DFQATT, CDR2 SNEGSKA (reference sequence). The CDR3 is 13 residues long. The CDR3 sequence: CSASRGAQETQYF. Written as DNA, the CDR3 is TGCAGTGCTAGCCGGGGGGCCCAAGAGACCCAGTACTTC.

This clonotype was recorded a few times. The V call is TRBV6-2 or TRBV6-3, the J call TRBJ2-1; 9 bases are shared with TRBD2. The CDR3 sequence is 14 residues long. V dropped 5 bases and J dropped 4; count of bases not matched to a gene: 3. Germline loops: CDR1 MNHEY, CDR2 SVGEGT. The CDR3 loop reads CASSPSGRYNEQFF. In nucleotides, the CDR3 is TGTGCCAGCAGTCCGAGCGGGAGGTACAATGAGCAGTTCTTC.

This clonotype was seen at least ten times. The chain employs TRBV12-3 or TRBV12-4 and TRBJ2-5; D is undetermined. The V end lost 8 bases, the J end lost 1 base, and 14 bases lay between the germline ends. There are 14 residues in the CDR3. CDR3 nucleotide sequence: TGTGCCAGCGGCCTCTGGGCTTCCCAAGAGACCCAGTACTTC. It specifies CASGLWASQETQYF.

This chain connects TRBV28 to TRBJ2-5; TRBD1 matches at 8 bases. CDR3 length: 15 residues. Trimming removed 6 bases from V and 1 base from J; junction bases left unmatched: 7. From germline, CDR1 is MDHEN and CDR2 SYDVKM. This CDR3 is CASSFAGTGQETQYF. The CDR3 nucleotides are TGTGCCAGCAGCTTTGCCGGGACAGGCCAAGAGACCCAGTACTTC.

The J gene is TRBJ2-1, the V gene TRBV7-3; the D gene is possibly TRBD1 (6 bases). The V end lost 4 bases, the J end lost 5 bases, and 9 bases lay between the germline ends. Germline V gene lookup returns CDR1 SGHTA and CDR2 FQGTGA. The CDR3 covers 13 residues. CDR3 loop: CASSSRGHNEQFF. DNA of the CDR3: TGTGCCAGCAGCTCCAGGGGTCACAATGAGCAGTTCTTC.